The 10 T cell receptor beta chains given below trace back to one sample, sequenced in a study of shared clonotypes between healthy human individuals. Sequenced by immunoSEQ multiplex PCR; TCRdb stores in-frame clones only, minus some. The sample yields nearly 2 million clones, about 94% seen once. Naivety among CD8 cells was defined by CD45RO negativity and positive CCR7 selection, thereby excluding terminally differentiated effector memory CD45RA+ cells. Sequencing input: naive CD8+ T cells sorted from blood. The receptor source for this set is a young man in good health.

On this clone itself: Within the sample, other DNA sequences also encode this same CDR3. The chain is built from TRBV9 and TRBJ1-4; D unclear. V lost 1 base, J lost 0 bases, and 7 bases lay in between. CDR3 length equals 15 residues. Looked up from germline, CDR1 is SGDLS and CDR2 is YYNGEE. CDR3 DNA sequence: TGTGCCAGCAGCGTAAGCGGGGCAACTAATGAAAAACTGTTTTTT. It yields the protein CASSVSGATNEKLFF.

This clone was recorded only once. The chain couples TRBV5-1 to TRBJ2-2; D is unresolved. The CDR3 consists of 14 residues. The germline V gene encodes CDR1 SGHRS and CDR2 YFSETQ. V lost 6 bases, J lost 1 base, and 10 bases lay in between. The CDR3 region has the DNA TGCGCCAGCACTTACTATCTGAACACCGGGGAGCTGTTTTTT. Its protein is CASTYYLNTGELFF. The full variable domain, in which reference TRBV5-1 and TRBJ2-2 provide the parts outside the CDR3, is KAGVTQTPRYLIKTRGQQVTLSCSPISGHRSVSWYQQTPGQGLQFLFEYFSETQRNKGNFPGRFSGRQFSNSRSEMNVSTLELGDSALYLCASTYYLNTGELFFGEGSRLTVL.

The rearrangement uses TRBV13 and TRBJ2-2; TRBD2 might be the D (6 bases). This CDR3 region has 15 residues. Per the germline V gene, CDR1 is PRHDT and CDR2 is FYEKMQ (reference sequence). V lost 2 bases and J 2 bases, leaving 9 bases between the germline ends. The chain's CDR3 is CASSLWGDNTGELFF. The CDR3 bases are TGTGCCAGCAGCTTATGGGGGGACAACACCGGGGAGCTGTTTTTT. The variable domain in full, with the rest retrieved from reference TRBV13 and TRBJ2-2, is AAGVIQSPRHLIKEKRETATLKCYPIPRHDTVYWYQQGPGQDPQFLISFYEKMQSDKGSIPDRFSAQQFSDYHSELNMSSLELGDSALYFCASSLWGDNTGELFFGEGSRLTVL.

To note about this clone: Distinct nucleotide sequences in the sample also encode this CDR3. The chain uses TRBV28 and TRBJ2-7, with 7 bases aligning to TRBD1. Germline trimming cut 6 bases from V and 4 bases from J; bases unmatched to any gene: 9. Germline CDR1 reads MDHEN; CDR2 reads SYDVKM. This CDR3 is built from 14 residues. The CDR3 DNA reads TGTGCCAGCAGCCCGACAGGGACGGGATACGAGCAGTACTTC. Residues: CASSPTGTGYEQYF.

This clone was picked up one time. This chain joins TRBV6-1 and TRBJ2-7; D is possibly TRBD2 (7 bases). Germline CDR1 and CDR2: MNHNS and SASEGT. The CDR3 sequence is 16 residues long. Trimming cost V 1 base and J 3 bases, with 16 bases left between them. CDR3 nucleotide sequence: TGTGCCAGCAGTGAAGGGGCGGGGGCCCTGAACTACGAGCAGTACTTC. It codes for CASSEGAGALNYEQYF.

The CDR3 DNA reads as TGTGCCAGTAGTATAGATCTGGAGACAGCCTACGGCTACACCTTC. Translation gives CASSIDLETAYGYTF. This sequence joins TRBV19 and TRBJ1-2; a weak D match, TRBD1 (5 bases). This CDR3 region has 15 residues. Germline lookup yields CDR1 LNHDA and CDR2 SQIVND (reference sequence). Trimming removed 0 bases from V and 8 bases from J, with 16 bases in between. The whole variable domain, filled in from reference TRBV19 and TRBJ1-2, reads DGGITQSPKYLFRKEGQNVTLSCEQNLNHDAMYWYRQDPGQGLRLIYYSQIVNDFQKGDIAEGYSVSREKKESFPLTVTSAQKNPTAFYLCASSIDLETAYGYTFGSGTRLTVV.

The chain uses TRBV11-2 and TRBJ2-3; 8 positions agree with TRBD2. The CDR3 runs to 15 residues. Germline loops: CDR1 SGHAT, CDR2 FQNNGV. With V trimmed by 2 bases and J by 2 bases, 3 bases remained unmatched. As DNA, the CDR3 is TGTGCCAGCAGCTTATATAGCGGGGACACAGATACGCAGTATTTT. It specifies CASSLYSGDTDTQYF.

The chain uses TRBV19 and TRBJ2-7; D gene uncertain. CDR3 length: 13 amino acids. The germline V gene encodes CDR1 LNHDA and CDR2 SQIVND (reference sequence). Trimming left V 4 bases short and J 4 bases short, with 11 bases between. The CDR3 bases are TGTGCCAGTAGTAGTCTGGGTAATTACGAGCAGTACTTC. This codes for CASSSLGNYEQYF. Supplemented by reference TRBV19 and TRBJ2-7, the full variable domain reads DGGITQSPKYLFRKEGQNVTLSCEQNLNHDAMYWYRQDPGQGLRLIYYSQIVNDFQKGDIAEGYSVSREKKESFPLTVTSAQKNPTAFYLCASSSLGNYEQYFGPGTRLTVT.

V usage is TRBV9 and J usage is TRBJ2-1, with D perhaps matching TRBD1 (5 bases). Trimming removed 2 bases from V and 4 bases from J, with 13 bases in between. From germline, CDR1 is SGDLS and CDR2 YYNGEE. The CDR3 extends over 15 amino acids. The CDR3 spells CASSVIDSRYNEQFF. For the CDR3, the DNA is TGTGCCAGCAGCGTCATCGACAGCCGTTACAATGAGCAGTTCTTC.

This sequence joins TRBV11-2 and TRBJ2-2; D is possibly TRBD1 or TRBD2 (5 bases each). Germline CDR1 SGHAT, CDR2 FQNNGV. There are 15 residues in the CDR3. V was cut by 1 base and J by 6 bases, with 12 bases left in between. CDR3 sequence reads: CASSLAWGNPGELFF. The CDR3 nucleotides read TGTGCCAGCAGCTTAGCATGGGGGAATCCCGGGGAGCTGTTTTTT.